The source of this TCR beta chain is a study of control samples from healthy donors and cancer patients. CDR3 length: 15 residues. J was trimmed by 4 bases and V by 3 bases; bases with no gene match: 6. CDR1 is LGHNT, CDR2 FRNRAP, per germline. This table comes from immunoSEQ multiplex PCR, and its TCRdb copy is limited to in-frame clones, with some not included. The sample holds 150,000 to 200,000 clones, approximately 90% seen once. This sequence joins TRBV12-5 and TRBJ1-5, with TRBD1 identical over 7 bases. The sequencing sample was made of blood. The receptor's source is a man in his thirties or forties in good health. Written as DNA, the CDR3 is TGTGCTAGTGGTTTTAGACAGGGCCTAAATCAGCCCCAGCATTTT. Translation gives CASGFRQGLNQPQHF. The variable domain in full, completed from reference TRBV12-5 and TRBJ1-5, reads DARVTQTPRHKVTEMGQEVTMRCQPILGHNTVFWYRQTMMQGLELLAYFRNRAPLDDSGMPKDRFSAEMPDATLATLKIQPSEPRDSAVYFCASGFRQGLNQPQHFGDGTRLSIL.